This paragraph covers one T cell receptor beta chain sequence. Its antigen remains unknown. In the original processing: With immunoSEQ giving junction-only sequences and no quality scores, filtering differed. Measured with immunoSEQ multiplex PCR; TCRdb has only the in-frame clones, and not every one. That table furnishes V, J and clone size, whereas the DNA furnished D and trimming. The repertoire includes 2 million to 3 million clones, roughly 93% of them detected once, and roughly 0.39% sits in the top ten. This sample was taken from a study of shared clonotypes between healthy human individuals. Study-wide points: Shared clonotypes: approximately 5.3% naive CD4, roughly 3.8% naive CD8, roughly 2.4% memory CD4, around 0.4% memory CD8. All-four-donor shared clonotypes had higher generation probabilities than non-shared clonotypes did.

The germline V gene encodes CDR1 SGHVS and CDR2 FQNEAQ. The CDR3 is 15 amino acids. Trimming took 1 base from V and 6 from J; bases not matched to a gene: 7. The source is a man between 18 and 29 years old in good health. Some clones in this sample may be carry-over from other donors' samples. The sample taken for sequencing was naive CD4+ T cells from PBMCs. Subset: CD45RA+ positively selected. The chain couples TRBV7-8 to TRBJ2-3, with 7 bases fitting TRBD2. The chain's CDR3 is CASSLVVSGPDTQYF. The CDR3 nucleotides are TGTGCCAGCAGCTTAGTCGTTAGCGGGCCTGATACGCAGTATTTT.